Detailed here is one TCR beta chain. This CDR3 spans 15 amino acids. This record comes from a study of shared clonotypes between healthy human individuals. Data came from immunoSEQ multiplex PCR; TCRdb stores just in-frame clones and leaves some out. Counted here are about 670,000 clones, approximately 79% occurring once; the ten biggest clones make up about 2%. Material: memory CD4+ T cells sorted from blood. Subset in this sample: CD45RA-negative fraction. V usage is TRBV1 and J usage is TRBJ2-2; TRBD1 reflects the table's D call only, with no check against the DNA. TRBV1 is assigned pseudogene status. The sequence derives from a young woman in good health. The DNA of the CDR3 is TGCACCAGCAGCCAGGGACAGGGTTTTTCCGGGGAGCTGTTTTTT. As protein: CTSSQGQGFSGELFF.